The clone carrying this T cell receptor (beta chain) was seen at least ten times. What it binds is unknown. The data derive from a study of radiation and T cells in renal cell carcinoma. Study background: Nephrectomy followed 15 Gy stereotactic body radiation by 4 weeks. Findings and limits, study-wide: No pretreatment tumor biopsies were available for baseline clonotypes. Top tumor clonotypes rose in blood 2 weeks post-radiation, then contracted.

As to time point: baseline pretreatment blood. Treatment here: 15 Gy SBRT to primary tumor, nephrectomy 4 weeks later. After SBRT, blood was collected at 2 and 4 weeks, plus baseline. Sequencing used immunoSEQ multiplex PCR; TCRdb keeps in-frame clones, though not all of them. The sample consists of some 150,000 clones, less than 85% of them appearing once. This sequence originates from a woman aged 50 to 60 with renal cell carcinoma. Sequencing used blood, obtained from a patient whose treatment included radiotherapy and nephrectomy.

The CDR3 protein is CASSQPGSATNEKLFF. For the CDR3, the DNA is TGCGCCAGCAGCCAACCCGGGTCTGCAACTAATGAAAAACTGTTTTTT. The V gene is TRBV4-1, the J gene TRBJ1-4; no clear D. The V gene lost 2 bases and the J gene lost 0 bases, with 10 bases spanning the gap. The CDR3 length is 16 residues. From germline, CDR1 is MGHRA and CDR2 YSYEKL.